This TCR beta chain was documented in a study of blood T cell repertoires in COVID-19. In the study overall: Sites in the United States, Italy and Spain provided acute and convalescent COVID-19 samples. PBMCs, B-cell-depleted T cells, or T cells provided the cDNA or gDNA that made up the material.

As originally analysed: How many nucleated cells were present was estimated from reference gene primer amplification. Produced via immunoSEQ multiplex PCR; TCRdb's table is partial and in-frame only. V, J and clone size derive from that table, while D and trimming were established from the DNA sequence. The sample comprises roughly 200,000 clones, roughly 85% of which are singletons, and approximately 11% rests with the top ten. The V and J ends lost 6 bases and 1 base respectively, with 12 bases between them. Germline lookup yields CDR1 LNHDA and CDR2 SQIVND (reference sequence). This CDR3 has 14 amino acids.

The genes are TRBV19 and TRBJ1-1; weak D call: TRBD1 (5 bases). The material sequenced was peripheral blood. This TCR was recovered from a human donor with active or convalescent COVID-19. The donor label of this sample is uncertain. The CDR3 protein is CASSPQGRNTEAFF. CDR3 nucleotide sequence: TGTGCCAGTAGCCCTCAGGGTCGGAACACTGAAGCTTTCTTT.